The 24 T cell receptor beta chains below come from one sample, sequenced in a study of vaccination and CD4 T cells after COVID-19. Sequencing of cultured CD4+ T cell DNA used the Oncomine TCR Beta short-read assay. TCRdb redid the calling of the PCR reads with MiXCR, one entry per CDR3 protein. This repertoire shows about 15,000 distinct CDR3 sequences, less than 80% found once; its top ten account for approximately 9.9%. Treatment meaning: roughly 11-day PBMC culture with coronavirus spike peptide pools or control peptides (ViraFEST assay). Their specific antigens are unknown. Sequencing was performed on CD4+ T cells from blood, cultured in vitro. The receptors were sampled from a human donor who had recovered from COVID-19.

The rearrangement links TRBV28 to TRBJ1-2, with 10 positions matching TRBD1. This CDR3 region has 14 residues. Germline lookup yields CDR1 MDHEN and CDR2 SYDVKM. After removal of 3 bases from V and 8 bases from J, the junction contained 6 bases not matched to a gene. The CDR3 region is CASSFRDRGRGYTF. The CDR3 DNA is TGTGCCAGCAGTTTCCGGGACAGGGGTCGGGGCTACACCTTC.

This clonotype has only a few counts. J is TRBJ1-5 and V is TRBV7-2; 8 positions match TRBD1. V gave up 4 bases and J gave up 6 bases; unmatched junction bases: 8. The CDR3 is made up of 15 amino acids. Looked up from germline, CDR1 is SGHTA and CDR2 is FQGNSA. This CDR3 is CASSSSGTGGQPQHF. DNA for the CDR3: TGTGCCAGCAGCTCTTCCGGGACAGGCGGTCAGCCCCAGCATTTT.

The rearrangement links TRBV19 to TRBJ2-6, with TRBD2 matching 12 bases. V gave up 10 bases and J gave up 2 bases; unmatched junction bases: 3. Germline assignment: CDR1 LNHDA and CDR2 SQIVND (reference sequence). CDR3 length: 15 amino acids. Written as DNA, the CDR3 is TGTGCCACGACTAGCGGGAGTGCTGGGGCCAACGTCCTGACTTTC. It codes for CATTSGSAGANVLTF.

The J gene is TRBJ2-7, the V gene TRBV21-1. TRBV21-1 is annotated as a pseudogene. The CDR3 length is 14 residues. The CDR3: CASSKAAQAYEQYF. The CDR3 region has the DNA TGTGCCAGCAGCAAAGCGGCGCAGGCCTACGAGCAGTACTTC.

This clonotype has a single count. The rearrangement joins TRBV27 to TRBJ1-2; 9 nucleotides match TRBD1. Germline V CDR1 and CDR2: MNHEY, SMNVEV (reference sequence). CDR3 length equals 15 residues. V gave up 8 bases and J gave up 5 bases; unmatched junction bases: 12. CDR3 DNA sequence: TGTGCCAGCTATTCAATAGGGACAGGGCTGTATGGCTACACCTTC. This gives the protein CASYSIGTGLYGYTF.

This clonotype showed up just once. The chain joins TRBV27 to TRBJ2-3; 14 bases are shared with TRBD2. After removal of 6 bases from V and 6 bases from J, the junction contained 11 bases not matched to a gene. Germline values: CDR1 MNHEY, CDR2 SMNVEV (reference sequence). CDR3 length: 17 amino acids. The CDR3 sequence is CASRGLAGAPNWDTQYF. CDR3 sequence (DNA): TGTGCCAGCAGGGGACTAGCGGGAGCCCCAAACTGGGATACGCAGTATTTT.

J is TRBJ2-1 and V is TRBV5-4; 13 bases line up with TRBD2. Unmatched junction bases numbered 7, after V lost 4 bases and J lost 9 bases. Germline CDR1 and CDR2: SGHNT and YYREEE (reference sequence). This CDR3 region has 15 residues. The CDR3 here is CASSPGLAGVIEQFF. The CDR3 coding sequence is TGTGCCAGCAGCCCCGGACTAGCGGGAGTTATTGAGCAGTTCTTC.

The chain joins TRBV6-5 to TRBJ2-7; 8 bases match TRBD1. The CDR3 length is 17 residues. Germline CDR1 and CDR2: MNHEY and SVGAGI. J lost 2 bases, V lost 2 bases, and 11 bases had no gene match. CDR3 DNA sequence: TGTGCCAGCAGTTACACATGGGGACAGGTCCGTACCTACGAGCAGTACTTC. Amino acids: CASSYTWGQVRTYEQYF.

The V call is TRBV7-8, the J call TRBJ1-2, with 9 bases fitting TRBD1. The trim removed 8 bases at V and 4 bases at J, leaving 8 bases unmatched. The CDR3 loop spans 14 amino acids. The germline V gene encodes CDR1 SGHVS and CDR2 FQNEAQ. CDR3 amino acids: CASSRDRVTYGYTF. The CDR3 DNA is TGTGCCAGCTCCCGGGACAGGGTGACCTATGGCTACACCTTC.

This chain connects TRBV20-1 to TRBJ1-6, with D uncertain. This CDR3 is 16 amino acids long. Germline V gene sequence: CDR1 DFQATT, CDR2 SNEGSKA (reference sequence). The ends were cut back, 1 base at V and 5 bases at J, with 15 bases in the middle. Here the CDR3 reads CSARGSQFANNSPLHF. The CDR3 DNA reads TGCAGTGCTAGAGGGTCGCAGTTTGCCAATAATTCACCCCTCCACTTT.

This clonotype was recorded once. The chain joins TRBV6-1 to TRBJ2-4; 15 positions match TRBD2. After removal of 4 bases from V and 1 base from J, the junction contained 11 bases not matched to a gene. Germline V gene sequence: CDR1 MNHNS, CDR2 SASEGT. The CDR3 is made up of 20 amino acids. This chain's CDR3 is CASSGSGLAGGHLAKNIQYF. For the CDR3, the DNA is TGTGCCAGCAGTGGAAGTGGACTAGCGGGAGGGCACTTGGCCAAAAACATTCAGTACTTC.

V and J are TRBV27 and TRBJ2-1; D ambiguous. Between the trimmed V and J ends, which lost 4 bases and 6 bases, there was a span of 13 bases. The CDR3 runs 14 residues. Germline V gene data show CDR1 as MNHEY and CDR2 as SMNVEV (reference sequence). CDR3 protein: CASSWAVNVNEQFF. In DNA, the CDR3 is TGTGCCAGCAGTTGGGCAGTGAACGTCAATGAGCAGTTCTTC.

The rearrangement uses TRBV19 and TRBJ1-4, with 9 bases aligning to TRBD1. Germline values: CDR1 LNHDA, CDR2 SQIVND (reference sequence). Trimming removed 4 bases from V and 10 bases from J; junction bases left unmatched: 7. The CDR3 totals 14 residues. In nucleotides, the CDR3 is TGTGCCAGTAGTACAAGACAGGGGGGCGTAAAACTGTTTTTT. Protein product: CASSTRQGGVKLFF.

This clonotype has a single count. This chain links TRBV27 with TRBJ1-1; D not certain. CDR3 size: 14 residues. Germline V gene data show CDR1 as MNHEY and CDR2 as SMNVEV (reference sequence). V lost 6 bases, J lost 1 base, and 12 bases lay in between. For the CDR3, the DNA is TGTGCCAGCAGGGTCGTTCGGGGGAACACTGAAGCTTTCTTT. Encoded protein: CASRVVRGNTEAFF.

The table lists this clonotype with a few counts. The gene calls are TRBV20-1 and TRBJ1-2; D unclear. Germline values: CDR1 DFQATT, CDR2 SNEGSKA (reference sequence). CDR3 length: 11 amino acids. Trimming pared 3 bases from V and 11 bases from J, leaving 13 bases between. The CDR3 region is CSASTGMGYTF. In nucleotides, the CDR3 is TGCAGTGCTAGCACCGGGATGGGATACACCTTC.

The J gene is TRBJ2-7, the V gene TRBV7-2, with a possible D match to TRBD1 (6 bases). V lost 3 bases and J lost 2, with 17 bases in between. The CDR3 runs 16 residues. CDR1 and CDR2 (germline): SGHTA, FQGNSA. CDR3 in DNA: TGTGCCAGCAGCTTTCGAAAAGCCGGGACACCCTACGAGCAGTACTTC. It translates to CASSFRKAGTPYEQYF.

This clonotype was seen just once. The genes are TRBV6-5 and TRBJ1-5, with D unclear. The germline V gene encodes CDR1 MNHEY and CDR2 SVGAGI. The CDR3 has 15 amino acids. The V and J ends lost 4 bases and 4 bases respectively, with 14 bases between them. CDR3 in amino acids: CASSLGRKGNQPQHF. For the CDR3, the DNA is TGTGCCAGCAGTTTAGGCCGTAAAGGGAATCAGCCCCAGCATTTT.

This clonotype has more than one count but fewer than ten. This chain uses TRBV10-3 with TRBJ1-1, with D possibly matching TRBD1 (5 bases). Germline loops: CDR1 ENHRY, CDR2 SYGVKD. Trimming removed 0 bases from V and 4 bases from J, with 15 bases in between. The CDR3 consists of 16 residues. The CDR3 sequence: CAISESKAGLATEAFF. The DNA of the CDR3 is TGTGCCATCAGTGAGTCAAAGGCAGGGCTCGCCACTGAAGCTTTCTTT.

The chain recombines TRBV6-5 with TRBJ2-3, with 10 bases aligning to TRBD2. This CDR3 spans 17 amino acids. Germline V gene lookup returns CDR1 MNHEY and CDR2 SVGAGI. V was clipped by 0 bases and J by 1 base; unmatched bases: 4. DNA of the CDR3: TGTGCCAGCAGTTACTCCGCCCTAGCGGGGGGCACAGATACGCAGTATTTT. Amino acid sequence: CASSYSALAGGTDTQYF.

This clonotype appeared once. CDR3 nucleotides: TGTGCCACCAACCTAGGGGGGCTAGCAGACTACACAGATACGCAGTATTTT. Its translation: CATNLGGLADYTDTQYF. The rearrangement links TRBV15 to TRBJ2-3, with D possibly called TRBD1 or TRBD2 (6 bases each). The V and J ends lost 7 bases and 2 bases respectively, with 22 bases between them. The CDR3 is made up of 17 amino acids. Germline V CDR1 and CDR2: LNHNV, YYDKDF (reference sequence).

The V and J genes are TRBV19 and TRBJ2-3, with D perhaps TRBD1 or TRBD2 (5 bases each). V was pared by 2 bases and J by 0 bases, with 24 bases between. This CDR3 is 20 amino acids long. Germline CDR1 and CDR2: LNHDA and SQIVND (reference sequence). The CDR3 coding sequence is TGTGCCAGTAGTATATCCCAGGGCACCTGGGACCAGCCTAGCACAGATACGCAGTATTTT. Translated: CASSISQGTWDQPSTDTQYF.

The V call is TRBV19, the J call TRBJ1-5; D gene unclear. CDR1 is LNHDA, CDR2 SQIVND, per germline (reference sequence). CDR3 length: 17 amino acids. Trimming removed 5 bases at V and 3 bases at J, with 20 bases between. CDR3 DNA sequence: TGTGCCAGTAGTCCCGCGGCCACGGAGTTATACAATCAGCCCCAGCATTTT. Translation: CASSPAATELYNQPQHF. The full variable domain, its missing parts supplied by reference TRBV19 and TRBJ1-5, is DGGITQSPKYLFRKEGQNVTLSCEQNLNHDAMYWYRQDPGQGLRLIYYSQIVNDFQKGDIAEGYSVSREKKESFPLTVTSAQKNPTAFYLCASSPAATELYNQPQHFGDGTRLSIL.

The rearrangement joins TRBV7-6 to TRBJ2-5; possible D gene TRBD2, 6 bases. Germline V gene sequence: CDR1 SGHVS, CDR2 FNYEAQ. V was clipped by 5 bases and J by 7 bases, with 26 bases between them. The CDR3 is 17 amino acids. The CDR3 DNA reads as TGTGCCAGCAGCCCCCTAGGGGTAGCGGACGCCTTCGGGACCCAGTACTTC. Its protein is CASSPLGVADAFGTQYF.

The chain links TRBV7-6 to TRBJ2-3; D remains unclear. Germline V gene sequence: CDR1 SGHVS, CDR2 FNYEAQ. V was trimmed by 1 base and J by 7 bases, leaving 12 bases between them. This CDR3 contains 14 residues. This chain's CDR3 is CASSLGGSLYTQYF. The CDR3 DNA follows: TGTGCCAGCAGCTTAGGAGGTAGCCTATATACGCAGTATTTT.